The 26 T cell receptor beta chains given below trace back to one sample, sequenced in a study of stem cell transplantation in POMP-related autoinflammatory disease. Assay: immunoSEQ multiplex PCR; the TCRdb copy retains only in-frame clones and omits some. The sample carries some 69,000 clones, approximately 91% recorded once. The input for sequencing was CD4+ T cells from PBMCs, taken after stem cell transplantation. These receptors were obtained from a human patient with POMP-related autoinflammation and immune dysregulation (PRAID). T cells may partly derive from the graft donor.

This clone was seen a single time. This sequence joins TRBV7-9 and TRBJ2-3; no clear D gene. The CDR3 consists of 13 residues. Germline V gene data show CDR1 as SEHNR and CDR2 as FQNEAQ (reference sequence). With 3 bases removed from V and 2 bases from J, the gap between germline ends came to 6 bases. CDR3 sequence reads: CASSFMNTDTQYF. DNA for the CDR3: TGTGCCAGCAGCTTCATGAACACAGATACGCAGTATTTT.

The chain carries TRBV2 and TRBJ1-5; 8 bases fit TRBD1. The CDR3 extends over 14 amino acids. Germline V lookup: CDR1 SNHLY, CDR2 FYNNEI. Trimming at V came to 3 bases and at J to 6 bases, leaving 4 bases not matched to a gene. CDR3 region: CASSDRGLRQPQHF. In DNA, the CDR3 is TGTGCCAGCAGTGACAGGGGGCTTCGTCAGCCCCAGCATTTT.

The J gene is TRBJ1-1, the V gene TRBV10-1; the D gene is possibly TRBD1 (6 bases). This CDR3 region has 13 residues. Germline V gene lookup returns CDR1 WNHNN and CDR2 SYGVQD (reference sequence). Trimming left V 4 bases short and J 3 bases short, with 9 bases between. CDR3 DNA: TGCGCCAGCAGTGTTAACAGGGACACTGAAGCTTTCTTT. Its protein is CASSVNRDTEAFF.

This clone was picked up one time. This rearrangement joins TRBV10-3 to TRBJ1-2; D is possibly TRBD1 (5 bases). The CDR3 totals 14 residues. The germline V and J ends were trimmed by 3 bases and 7 bases, with 15 bases remaining between them. CDR1 is ENHRY and CDR2 is SYGVKD in the germline V gene. The CDR3 region is CAISDGRGTSGYTF. CDR3 sequence (DNA): TGTGCCATCAGTGATGGAAGAGGGACCTCTGGCTACACCTTC.

This clone appeared a few times. This sequence joins TRBV15 and TRBJ1-5; TRBD1 might be the D (5 bases). V lost 2 bases and J lost 4, with 9 bases in between. The CDR3 totals 14 residues. CDR1 is LNHNV and CDR2 is YYDKDF in the germline V gene (reference sequence). The CDR3 spells CATSRSPGNQPQHF. In DNA form, the CDR3 reads TGTGCCACCAGCAGATCCCCAGGGAATCAGCCCCAGCATTTT.

This rearrangement joins TRBV5-5 to TRBJ1-1; D is unresolved. Germline V lookup: CDR1 SGHKS, CDR2 YYEKEE (reference sequence). V was shortened by 5 bases and J by 3 bases, with 11 bases between the two germline ends. This CDR3 contains 13 residues. CDR3 nucleotides: TGTGCCAGCAGATTCATCAGCGACACTGAAGCTTTCTTT. This gives the protein CASRFISDTEAFF. Complete variable domain (other parts from reference TRBV5-5 and TRBJ1-1): DAGVTQSPTHLIKTRGQQVTLRCSPISGHKSVSWYQQVLGQGPQFIFQYYEKEERGRGNFPDRFSARQFPNYSSELNVNALLLGDSALYLCASRFISDTEAFFGQGTRLTVV.

This sequence joins TRBV6-6 and TRBJ2-6; D remains unclear. The V gene lost 7 bases and the J gene lost 0 bases, with 7 bases spanning the gap. Germline V CDR1 and CDR2: MNHNY, SVGAGI (reference sequence). This CDR3 contains 14 residues. CDR3 sequence (DNA): TGTGCCAGCAATTTCCGCTCTGGGGCCAACGTCCTGACTTTC. Residues: CASNFRSGANVLTF.

The rearrangement links TRBV6-6 to TRBJ2-5, with TRBD2 matching 8 bases. From germline, CDR1 is MNHNY and CDR2 SVGAGI (reference sequence). V gave up 5 bases and J gave up 5 bases; unmatched junction bases: 16. The CDR3 is 17 residues long. DNA of the CDR3: TGTGCCAGCAGTCCGCGGATAGCGGGGTGCCCCAATGAGACCCAGTACTTC. It codes for CASSPRIAGCPNETQYF.

This chain uses TRBV5-1 with TRBJ2-1; possibly TRBD2 for D (6 bases). Deletions cut 0 bases from V and 3 bases from J, with 16 bases between. This CDR3 contains 17 residues. The germline V gene encodes CDR1 SGHRS and CDR2 YFSETQ. The CDR3 DNA sequence: TGCGCCAGCAGCTTGGGGCCACCGGGAGTGGTCTACAATGAGCAGTTCTTC. Translating it yields CASSLGPPGVVYNEQFF.

The count of this clone is one. The chain is built from TRBV28 and TRBJ2-7; 9 positions agree with TRBD1. The CDR3 is 17 residues long. Unmatched junction bases numbered 15, after V lost 7 bases and J lost 2 bases. The germline CDR1 and CDR2 sequences are MDHEN and SYDVKM. The CDR3 region is CASNSLRSGTGTYEQYF. The CDR3 DNA follows: TGTGCCAGCAATTCCCTTAGGTCCGGGACAGGGACCTACGAGCAGTACTTC. The whole variable domain, filled in from reference TRBV28 and TRBJ2-7, reads DVKVTQSSRYLVKRTGEKVFLECVQDMDHENMFWYRQDPGLGLRLIYFSYDVKMKEKGDIPEGYSVSREKKERFSLILESASTNQTSMYLCASNSLRSGTGTYEQYFGPGTRLTVT.

CDR3 sequence (DNA): TGTGCCAGCAGCGTCAGGGGGACGGGCAATCAGCCCCAGCATTTT. As protein: CASSVRGTGNQPQHF. The V and J genes are TRBV2 and TRBJ1-5; 7 nucleotides line up with TRBD1. Per germline, CDR1 SNHLY and CDR2 FYNNEI. This CDR3 region has 15 residues. V lost 6 bases and J lost 2; bases outside the gene matches: 7.

The chain has TRBV5-8 and TRBJ1-2, with D hard to call. This CDR3 has 14 residues. The ends were cut back, 0 bases at V and 4 bases at J, with 10 bases in the middle. Germline CDR1 SGHTS, CDR2 YDEGEE. CDR3 region: CASSLAGTSYGYTF. CDR3 nucleotide sequence: TGTGCCAGCAGCTTGGCAGGTACTAGCTATGGCTACACCTTC.

The rearrangement links TRBV27 to TRBJ2-1; 11 bases agree with TRBD2. V dropped 1 base and J dropped 7; count of bases not matched to a gene: 15. The CDR3 has 19 residues. Germline V lookup: CDR1 MNHEY, CDR2 SMNVEV (reference sequence). The chain's CDR3 is CASSLLPGTSGVRGNEQFF. CDR3 nucleotides: TGTGCCAGCAGTTTATTACCCGGGACTAGCGGAGTTCGGGGGAATGAGCAGTTCTTC.

The chain joins TRBV18 to TRBJ2-3; D assignment may be TRBD1 or TRBD2 (6 bases each). Germline CDR1 is KGHSH and CDR2 is LQKENI. The V and J ends lost 2 bases and 0 bases respectively, with 12 bases between them. This CDR3 region has 16 residues. The CDR3 DNA is TGTGCCAGCTCACCAGTGGGGGGCCCTAGCACAGATACGCAGTATTTT. It translates to CASSPVGGPSTDTQYF.

This chain links TRBV9 with TRBJ1-1, with D maybe TRBD1 (6 bases). Trimming removed 2 bases from V and 7 bases from J, with 21 bases in between. This CDR3 spans 16 amino acids. Germline V lookup: CDR1 SGDLS, CDR2 YYNGEE. The DNA for the CDR3 is TGTGCCAGCAGCGTCCAGGGGTTGGTAAGGCCAAGTGAAGCTTTCTTT. This sequence encodes CASSVQGLVRPSEAFF.

V is TRBV6-1 and J is TRBJ2-7; 8 bases match TRBD1. V gave up 2 bases and J gave up 1 base; unmatched junction bases: 1. Germline CDR1 MNHNS, CDR2 SASEGT. The CDR3 runs to 14 residues. The DNA of the CDR3 is TGTGCCAGCAGTGAACGGACAGGGTCCTACGAGCAGTACGTC. The encoded protein is CASSERTGSYEQYV.

This rearrangement joins TRBV4-1 to TRBJ2-5, with 8 positions matching TRBD2. The J segment lost 0 bases and the V segment lost 2 bases, leaving 5 bases of the junction unmatched. The CDR3 is 16 amino acids. Germline V gives CDR1 MGHRA, CDR2 YSYEKL. The CDR3 DNA follows: TGCGCCAGCAGCCAATTCCCGGGACTAGACCAAGAGACCCAGTACTTC. It yields the protein CASSQFPGLDQETQYF.

V and J are TRBV2 and TRBJ1-1, with D tentatively TRBD1 (5 bases). Trimming stripped 8 bases from V and 1 base from J, with 11 bases between. This CDR3 has 13 amino acids. In germline, CDR1 is SNHLY, CDR2 FYNNEI. CDR3 in amino acids: CASSGQPNTEAFF. The CDR3 DNA reads as TGTGCCAGCTCTGGACAACCGAACACTGAAGCTTTCTTT.

The chain is built from TRBV4-2 and TRBJ2-5; D might be TRBD1 (5 bases). V lost 1 base and J lost 1, with 7 bases in between. The CDR3 loop spans 14 amino acids. Per the germline V gene, CDR1 is LGHNA and CDR2 is YNFKEQ. The CDR3 bases are TGTGCCAGCAGCCAAGTACAGGCCCAAGAGACCCAGTACTTC. This translates into CASSQVQAQETQYF.

This sequence joins TRBV5-1 and TRBJ2-2; 7 bases fit TRBD1. V lost 5 bases to trimming and J lost 4 bases; unmatched junction nucleotides: 8. Germline V gives CDR1 SGHRS, CDR2 YFSETQ. The CDR3 sequence is 15 residues long. This CDR3 reads CASSKNRGSTGELFF. The CDR3 coding sequence is TGCGCCAGCAGTAAAAACAGGGGAAGCACCGGGGAGCTGTTTTTT. Complete variable domain (other parts from reference TRBV5-1 and TRBJ2-2): KAGVTQTPRYLIKTRGQQVTLSCSPISGHRSVSWYQQTPGQGLQFLFEYFSETQRNKGNFPGRFSGRQFSNSRSEMNVSTLELGDSALYLCASSKNRGSTGELFFGEGSRLTVL.

In DNA form, the CDR3 reads TGCGCCAGCAGTCACCCTTTAGAAACGACAGCCAGGGCCGAGGGCTACACCTTC. This codes for CASSHPLETTARAEGYTF. The chain is built from TRBV23-1 and TRBJ1-2, with D maybe TRBD1 (5 bases). TRBV23-1 is annotated as an ORF whose role is uncertain. The CDR3 consists of 18 residues. Trimming took off 3 bases at V and 8 bases at J, with 28 bases between the two ends.

The V gene is TRBV19, the J gene TRBJ2-6; D is ambiguous. Trimming took 2 bases from V and 10 from J, leaving 6 bases between them. The length of the CDR3 is 12 residues. Germline V gene data show CDR1 as LNHDA and CDR2 as SQIVND (reference sequence). The CDR3 nucleotides are TGTGCCAGTAGTATACCCCGGAACGTCCTGACTTTC. Amino acid sequence: CASSIPRNVLTF.

The chain links TRBV5-1 to TRBJ2-7, with D perhaps TRBD2 (5 bases). Trimming pared 2 bases from V and 2 bases from J, leaving 11 bases between. The CDR3 is 14 amino acids. CDR1 and CDR2 (germline): SGHRS, YFSETQ. This CDR3 is CASSFSGSPYEQYF. CDR3 sequence (DNA): TGCGCCAGCAGCTTCAGCGGAAGTCCCTACGAGCAGTACTTC.

The V call is TRBV11-2, the J call TRBJ2-1, with D perhaps assigned TRBD1 or TRBD2 (5 bases each). Germline CDR1 SGHAT, CDR2 FQNNGV. CDR3 length: 14 residues. V gave up 6 bases and J gave up 5 bases, with 14 bases separating them. The CDR3 loop reads CASSYAGTNNEQFF. CDR3 nucleotides: TGTGCCAGCAGTTACGCCGGGACGAACAATGAGCAGTTCTTC.

The V and J genes are TRBV6-5 and TRBJ2-3; no clear D gene. The CDR3 is 14 residues long. Trimming shortened V by 6 bases and J by 6 bases, and 16 bases separated the two germline ends. Germline CDR1 and CDR2: MNHEY and SVGAGI. The chain's CDR3 is CASRTSLAADTQYF. The DNA for the CDR3 is TGTGCCAGCAGAACCTCCCTGGCGGCGGATACGCAGTATTTT.

The rearrangement links TRBV9 to TRBJ2-5; D perhaps matches TRBD2 (6 bases). Germline V lookup: CDR1 SGDLS, CDR2 YYNGEE. CDR3 length equals 14 residues. Trimming cost V 4 bases and J 5 bases, with 15 bases left between them. The CDR3: CASSPHKRGETQYF. In DNA, the CDR3 is TGTGCCAGCAGCCCCCACAAACGGGGGGAGACCCAGTACTTC.